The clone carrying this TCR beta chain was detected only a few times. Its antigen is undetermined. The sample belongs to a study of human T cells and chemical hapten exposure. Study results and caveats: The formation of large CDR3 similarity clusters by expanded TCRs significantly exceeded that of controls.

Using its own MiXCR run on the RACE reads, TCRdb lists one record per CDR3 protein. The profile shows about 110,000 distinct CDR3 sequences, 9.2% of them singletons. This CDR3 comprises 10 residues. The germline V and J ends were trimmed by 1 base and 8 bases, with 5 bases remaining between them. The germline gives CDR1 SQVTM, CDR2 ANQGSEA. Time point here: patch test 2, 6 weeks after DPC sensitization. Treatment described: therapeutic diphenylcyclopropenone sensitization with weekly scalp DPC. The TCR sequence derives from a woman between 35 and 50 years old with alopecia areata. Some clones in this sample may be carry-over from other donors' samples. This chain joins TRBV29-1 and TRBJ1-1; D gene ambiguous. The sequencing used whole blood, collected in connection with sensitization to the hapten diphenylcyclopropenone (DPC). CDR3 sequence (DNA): TGCAGCGTTGAAGGGACCGAAGCTTTCTTT. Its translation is CSVEGTEAFF.